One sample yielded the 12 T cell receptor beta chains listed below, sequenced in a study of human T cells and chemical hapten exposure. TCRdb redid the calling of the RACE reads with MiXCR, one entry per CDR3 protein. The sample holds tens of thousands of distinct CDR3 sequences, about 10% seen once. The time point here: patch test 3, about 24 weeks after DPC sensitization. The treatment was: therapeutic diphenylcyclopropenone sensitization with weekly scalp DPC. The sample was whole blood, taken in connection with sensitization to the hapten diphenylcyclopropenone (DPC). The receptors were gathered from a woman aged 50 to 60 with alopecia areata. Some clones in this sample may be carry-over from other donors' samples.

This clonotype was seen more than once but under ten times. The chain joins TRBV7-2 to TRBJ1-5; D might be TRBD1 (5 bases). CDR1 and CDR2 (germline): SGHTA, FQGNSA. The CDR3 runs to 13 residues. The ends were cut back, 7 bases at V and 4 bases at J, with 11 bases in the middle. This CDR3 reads CASTGSGNQPQHF. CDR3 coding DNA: TGTGCCAGCACCGGGTCAGGGAATCAGCCCCAGCATTTT.

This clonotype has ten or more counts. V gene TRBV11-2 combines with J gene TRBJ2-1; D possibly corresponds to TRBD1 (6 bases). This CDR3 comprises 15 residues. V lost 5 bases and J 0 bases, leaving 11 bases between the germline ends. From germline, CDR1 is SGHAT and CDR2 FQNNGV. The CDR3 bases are TGTGCCAGCAGCAAAACGGACAGCTCCTACAATGAGCAGTTCTTC. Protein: CASSKTDSSYNEQFF.

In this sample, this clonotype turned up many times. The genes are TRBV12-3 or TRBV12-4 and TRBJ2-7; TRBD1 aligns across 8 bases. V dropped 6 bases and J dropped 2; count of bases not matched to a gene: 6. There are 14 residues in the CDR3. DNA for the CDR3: TGTGCCAGCAGACCGACAGGGGAGGCCTACGAGCAGTACTTC. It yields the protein CASRPTGEAYEQYF.

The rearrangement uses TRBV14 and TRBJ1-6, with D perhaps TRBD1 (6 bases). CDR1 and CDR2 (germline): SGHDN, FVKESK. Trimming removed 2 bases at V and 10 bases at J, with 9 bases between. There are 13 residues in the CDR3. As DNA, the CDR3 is TGTGCCAGCAGCCAAACAGGGAGCTCACCCCTCCACTTT. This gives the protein CASSQTGSSPLHF.

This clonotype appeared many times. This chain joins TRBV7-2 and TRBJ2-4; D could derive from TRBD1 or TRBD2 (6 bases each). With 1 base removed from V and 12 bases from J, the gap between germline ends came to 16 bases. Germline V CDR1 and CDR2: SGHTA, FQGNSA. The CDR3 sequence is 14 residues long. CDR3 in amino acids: CASSLGEAVGAQYF. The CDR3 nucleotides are TGTGCCAGCAGCTTAGGGGAGGCCGTGGGGGCTCAGTACTTC.

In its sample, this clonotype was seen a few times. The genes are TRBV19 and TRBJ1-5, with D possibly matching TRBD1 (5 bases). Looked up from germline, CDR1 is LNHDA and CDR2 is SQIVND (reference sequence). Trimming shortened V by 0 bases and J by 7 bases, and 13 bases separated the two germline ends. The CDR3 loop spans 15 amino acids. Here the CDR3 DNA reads TGTGCCAGTAGTATAGATCCTCGGGGGAGGCAGCCCCAGCATTTT. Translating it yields CASSIDPRGRQPQHF.

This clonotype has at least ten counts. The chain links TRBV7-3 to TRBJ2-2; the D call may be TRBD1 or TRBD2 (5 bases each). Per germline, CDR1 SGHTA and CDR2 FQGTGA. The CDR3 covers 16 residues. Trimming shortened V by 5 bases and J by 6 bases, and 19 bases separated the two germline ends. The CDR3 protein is CASSPQGIALAGELFF. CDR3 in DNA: TGTGCCAGCAGCCCCCAGGGCATAGCGTTGGCCGGGGAGCTGTTTTTT.

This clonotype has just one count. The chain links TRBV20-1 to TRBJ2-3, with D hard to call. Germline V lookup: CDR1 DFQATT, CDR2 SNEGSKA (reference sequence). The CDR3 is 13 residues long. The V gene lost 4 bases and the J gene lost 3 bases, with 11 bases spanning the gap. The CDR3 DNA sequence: TGCAGTGCTATGAAAGACGGAACAGATACGCAGTATTTT. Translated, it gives CSAMKDGTDTQYF.

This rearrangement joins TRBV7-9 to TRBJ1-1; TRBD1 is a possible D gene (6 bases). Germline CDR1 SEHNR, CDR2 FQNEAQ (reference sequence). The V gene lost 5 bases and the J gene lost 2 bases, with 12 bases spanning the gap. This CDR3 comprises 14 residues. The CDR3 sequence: CASSPQGSNTEAFF. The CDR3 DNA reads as TGTGCCAGCAGCCCTCAGGGGTCCAACACTGAAGCTTTCTTT.

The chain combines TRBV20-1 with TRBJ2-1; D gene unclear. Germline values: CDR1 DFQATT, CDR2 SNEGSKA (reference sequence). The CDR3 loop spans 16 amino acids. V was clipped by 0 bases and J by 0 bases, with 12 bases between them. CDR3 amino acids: CSARDFVSSSYNEQFF. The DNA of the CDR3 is TGCAGTGCTAGAGATTTCGTTTCTAGCTCCTACAATGAGCAGTTCTTC.

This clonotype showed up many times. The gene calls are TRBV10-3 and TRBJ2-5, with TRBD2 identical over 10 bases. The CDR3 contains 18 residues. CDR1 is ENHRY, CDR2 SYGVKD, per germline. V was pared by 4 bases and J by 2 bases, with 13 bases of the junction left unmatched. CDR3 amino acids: CAISGGLGLAGDQETQYF. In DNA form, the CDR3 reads TGTGCCATCAGTGGGGGACTTGGGCTAGCGGGGGATCAAGAGACCCAGTACTTC.

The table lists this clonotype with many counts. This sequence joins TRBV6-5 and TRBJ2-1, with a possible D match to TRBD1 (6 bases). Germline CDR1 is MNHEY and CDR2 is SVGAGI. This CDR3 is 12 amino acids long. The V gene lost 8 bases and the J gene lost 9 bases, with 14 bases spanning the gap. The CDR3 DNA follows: TGTGCCAGCCGCCGACAGGCTGGTGAGCAGTTCTTC. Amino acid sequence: CASRRQAGEQFF.